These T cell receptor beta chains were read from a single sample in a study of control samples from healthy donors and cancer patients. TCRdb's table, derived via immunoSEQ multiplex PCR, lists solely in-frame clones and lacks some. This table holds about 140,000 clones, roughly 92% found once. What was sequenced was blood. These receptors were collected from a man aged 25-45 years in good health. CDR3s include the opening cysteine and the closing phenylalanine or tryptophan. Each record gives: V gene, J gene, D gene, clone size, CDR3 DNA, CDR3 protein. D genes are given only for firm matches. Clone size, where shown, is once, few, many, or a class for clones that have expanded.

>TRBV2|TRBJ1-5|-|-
TGTGCCAGCAGTGATGGAGTTTACCAGCCCCAGCATTTT
CASSDGVYQPQHF
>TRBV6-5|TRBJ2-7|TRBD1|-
TGTGCCAGCAGGACAGGGATCGGTCCCTACGAGCAGTACTTC
CASRTGIGPYEQYF
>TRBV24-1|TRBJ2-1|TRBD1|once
TGTGCCACCAGTGATCCGGGACAGGGAGGGTATGAGCAGTTCTTC
CATSDPGQGGYEQFF
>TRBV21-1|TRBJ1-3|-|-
TGTGCCAGCAGCAAAGCTCGTCAACTGGGAAACACCATATATTTT
CASSKARQLGNTIYF
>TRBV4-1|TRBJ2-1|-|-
TGCGCCAGCAGCTACTCCGGGACACAGAGCTCCTACAATGAGCAGTTCTTC
CASSYSGTQSSYNEQFF
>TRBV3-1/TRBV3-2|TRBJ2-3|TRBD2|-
TGTGCCAGCAGCCAAGATCGAAATGTGAGGGACTACACAGATACGCAGTATTTT
CASSQDRNVRDYTDTQYF
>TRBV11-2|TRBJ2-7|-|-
TGTGCCAGCAGCTTGGGGCCTTCCTACGAGCAGTACTTC
CASSLGPSYEQYF
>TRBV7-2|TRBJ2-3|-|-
TGTGCCAGCAGCTTAGGGGACGTAATTGGACTGGGTAGGACAGATACGCAGTATTTT
CASSLGDVIGLGRTDTQYF
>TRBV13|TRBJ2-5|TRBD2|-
TGTGCCAGCAGCCCCTACGCCACCGGGACTAGCGGGAGGGCCGGGCAGCAAGAGACCCAGTACTTC
CASSPYATGTSGRAGQQETQYF
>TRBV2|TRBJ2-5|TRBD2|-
TGTGCCAGCAGTCGACTAGCGGGAGGGCGACAGACCCAGTACTTC
CASSRLAGGRQTQYF
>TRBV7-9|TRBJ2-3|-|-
TGTGCCAGCAGCTTAGGGGTAGGGACTAGCACAGATACGCAGTATTTT
CASSLGVGTSTDTQYF
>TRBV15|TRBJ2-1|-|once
TGTGCCACCAGCAGAGTGGAGGGGTCGAGCCCCTACAATGAGCAGTTCTTC
CATSRVEGSSPYNEQFF
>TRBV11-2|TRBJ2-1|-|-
TGTGCCAGCAGCTTCTTACGGGTAGCGCATAATGAGCAGTTCTTC
CASSFLRVAHNEQFF
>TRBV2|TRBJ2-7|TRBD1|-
TGTGCCAGCAGAACCGGGACAGGGGGGTACGAGCAGTACTTC
CASRTGTGGYEQYF
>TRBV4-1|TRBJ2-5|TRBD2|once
TGCGCCAGCAGCCAAGGTCAAAGACTAGCGGGAGTGAAGACCCAGTACTTC
CASSQGQRLAGVKTQYF
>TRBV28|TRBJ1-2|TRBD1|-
TGTGCCATCAGGGGGACTTACTATGGCTACACCTTC
CAIRGTYYGYTF
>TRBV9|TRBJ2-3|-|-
TGTGCCAGCAGCGTAGTCGGGGGGCATAGCACAGATACGCAGTATTTT
CASSVVGGHSTDTQYF
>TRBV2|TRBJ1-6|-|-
TGTGCCAGCTGGGTCAGGCCTAATTCACCCCTCCACTTT
CASWVRPNSPLHF
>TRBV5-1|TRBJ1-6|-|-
TGCGCCAGCAGGAGAAACCAGCCTTATAATTCACCCCTCCACTTT
CASRRNQPYNSPLHF
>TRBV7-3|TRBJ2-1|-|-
TGTGCCAGCAGCTTAACGTCGACTAGTGGCGATGAGCAGTTCTTC
CASSLTSTSGDEQFF
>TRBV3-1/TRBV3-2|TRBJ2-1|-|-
TGTGCCAGTAGACGGAGGGATGAGCAGTTCTTC
CASRRRDEQFF
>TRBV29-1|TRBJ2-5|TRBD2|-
TGCAGCGTTGCCCCGGGACTAGCACAGATGTACCAAGAGACCCAGTACTTC
CSVAPGLAQMYQETQYF
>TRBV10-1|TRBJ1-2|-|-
TGCGCCAGCAGTGAGCGGACTAACTATGGCTACACCTTC
CASSERTNYGYTF
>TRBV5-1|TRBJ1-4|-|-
TGCGCCAGCAGCTTGGTAGCGGGGACAAATGAAAAACTGTTTTTT
CASSLVAGTNEKLFF
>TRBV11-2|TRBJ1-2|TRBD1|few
TGTGCCAGCAGCTTATACGGGACAGGTCTCTATGGCTACACCTTC
CASSLYGTGLYGYTF
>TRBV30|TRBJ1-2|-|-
TGTGCCTGGACCCCAGGGTTGAGCTATGGCTACACCTTC
CAWTPGLSYGYTF
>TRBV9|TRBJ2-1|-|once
TGTGCCAGCAGCTCCTCCCAGCTGGCGGCAAGCTCCTACAATGAGCAGTTCTTC
CASSSSQLAASSYNEQFF
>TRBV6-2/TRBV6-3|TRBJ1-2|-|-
TGTGCCAGCAGTTATAATCAGGAGACCTATGGCTACACCTTC
CASSYNQETYGYTF
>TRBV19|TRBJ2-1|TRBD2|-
TGTGCCAGTAGTATGGGGCTAGCGGGAGGTGAGCAGTTCTTC
CASSMGLAGGEQFF
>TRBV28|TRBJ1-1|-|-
TGTGCCAGCAGTCCCCAAGCGGGGCCGAATCGGGCTTTCTTT
CASSPQAGPNRAFF
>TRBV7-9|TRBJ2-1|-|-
TGTGCCAGCAGCCAGCCGGGGTTCGAGCAGTTCTTC
CASSQPGFEQFF
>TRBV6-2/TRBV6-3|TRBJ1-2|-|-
TGTGCCAGCAGTTACTTAGGGGTTCGGCCACTGTTTGGCTACACCTTC
CASSYLGVRPLFGYTF
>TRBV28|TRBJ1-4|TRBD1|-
TGTGCCAGCAGCCTTGACAGGGCGTGGGAGAATGAAAAACTGTTTTTT
CASSLDRAWENEKLFF
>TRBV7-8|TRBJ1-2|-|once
TGTGCCAGCAGCGACCAGACAGCCAACTATGGCTACACCTTC
CASSDQTANYGYTF
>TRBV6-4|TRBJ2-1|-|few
TGTGCCAGCAGTGACTCGGGGGGAGAAGTCAATGAGCAGTTCTTC
CASSDSGGEVNEQFF
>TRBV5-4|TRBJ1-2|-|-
TGTGCCAGCAGCACTAACTATGGCTACACCTTC
CASSTNYGYTF
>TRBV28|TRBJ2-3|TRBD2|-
TGTGCCAGTACTCCAGGGAAATTTTGGACTAGCGGCACAGATACGCAGTATTTT
CASTPGKFWTSGTDTQYF
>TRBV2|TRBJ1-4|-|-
TGTGCCAGCGAGCGGGAACTTAATGAAAAACTGTTTTTT
CASERELNEKLFF
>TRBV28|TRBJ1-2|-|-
TGTGCCAGCAGCGTAGGGGGGGAGGGCTATGGCTACACCTTC
CASSVGGEGYGYTF
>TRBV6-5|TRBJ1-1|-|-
TGTGCCAGCAGTTACAATGGGGGCAGTAACACTGAAGCTTTCTTT
CASSYNGGSNTEAFF
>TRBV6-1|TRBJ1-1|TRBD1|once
TGTGCCAGCAGTGTAGACAGGGGGCAGGTTCTTGCCCGTATAGCTTTCTTT
CASSVDRGQVLARIAFF
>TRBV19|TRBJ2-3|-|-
TGTGCCAGTAGTATCTGGGACAACACAGATACGCAGTATTTT
CASSIWDNTDTQYF
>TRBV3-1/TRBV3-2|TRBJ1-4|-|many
TGTGCCAGCAGCCAAAACGACAGTCCACTGCAGAAACTGTTTTTT
CASSQNDSPLQKLFF
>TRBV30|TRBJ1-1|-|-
TGTGCCTGGAGTGTCGGGGAGAGGAGCACTGAAGCTTTCTTT
CAWSVGERSTEAFF
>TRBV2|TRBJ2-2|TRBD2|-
TGTGCCAGCAGTCGACTAGCGGGAGCCAACACCGGGGAGCTGTTTTTT
CASSRLAGANTGELFF
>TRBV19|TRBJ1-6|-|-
TGTGCCAGTAGCCTTCAGGGAAATTCACCCCTCCACTTT
CASSLQGNSPLHF
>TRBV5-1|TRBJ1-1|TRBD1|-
TGCGCCAGCAGCGACAACCGGGACAGGGGGAGGGACACTGAAGCTTTCTTT
CASSDNRDRGRDTEAFF
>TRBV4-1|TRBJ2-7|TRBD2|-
TGCGCCAGCAGCTACGACAGCGGGGCACCCTACGAGCAGTACTTC
CASSYDSGAPYEQYF
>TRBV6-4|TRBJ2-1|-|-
TGTGCCAGCAGTGACTCCCGGGGGGCGGATGAGCAGTTCTTC
CASSDSRGADEQFF
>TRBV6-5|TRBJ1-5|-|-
TGTGCCAGCGCCACCAATCAGCCCCAGCATTTT
CASATNQPQHF
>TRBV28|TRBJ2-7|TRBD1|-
TGTGCCAGCAGCCTACCCGAAGACAGGGGGCGCTTCGAGCAGTACTTC
CASSLPEDRGRFEQYF
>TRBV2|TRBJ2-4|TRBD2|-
TGTGCCAGCAGTGAACCCGCGGGAGGCGTGAACATTCAGTACTTC
CASSEPAGGVNIQYF
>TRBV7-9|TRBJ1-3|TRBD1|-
TGTGCCAGCAGCTTAGCACAGGGGCTCTCTGGAAACACCATATATTTT
CASSLAQGLSGNTIYF
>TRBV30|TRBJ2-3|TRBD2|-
TGTGCCTGGAGTGCTGCTAGCGGGGACACAGATACGCAGTATTTT
CAWSAASGDTDTQYF
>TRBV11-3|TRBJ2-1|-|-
TGTGCCAGCAGCTTAGATCAGGGGCCGTCGAATGAGCAGTTCTTC
CASSLDQGPSNEQFF